This is a list of T cell receptor beta chains from one sample in a study of T cell responses to AZD1222 COVID-19 vaccine. Sequencing was performed with immunoSEQ multiplex PCR; in TCRdb, only in-frame clones are kept and a portion is missing. The data contain around 260,000 clones, approximately 95% of them seen just once; the ten biggest clones take up around 0.6%. The source material was peripheral blood, sampled on day 0 of AZD1222 vaccination. The receptors were gathered from an adult in good health. The CDR3 runs from the conserved cysteine through the conserved F or W. Each record gives: D gene, V gene, clone size, J gene, CDR3 DNA, CDR3 protein. The D gene is left open where the match is weak. For some rows the clone size is stated as once, few or many, or as a class when expanded; others skip it.

D: -
V: TRBV27
size: -
J: TRBJ2-1
DNA: TGTGCCAGCAGTCCGACGAGCGCGAGCAATGAGCAGTTCTTC
CDR3: CASSPTSASNEQFF

D: -
V: TRBV6-4
size: -
J: TRBJ1-2
DNA: TGTGCCAGCTGCCCGGACCAGGGGAACTATGGCTACACCTTC
CDR3: CASCPDQGNYGYTF

D: -
V: TRBV2
size: -
J: TRBJ1-2
DNA: TGTGCCGGCGGGGCAGGTCGCGGCTATGGCTACACCTTC
CDR3: CAGGAGRGYGYTF

D: -
V: TRBV7-8
size: -
J: TRBJ1-4
DNA: TGTGCCAGCAGCTTAGCTGCGGGGGGGCGGGCTAATGAAAAACTGTTTTTT
CDR3: CASSLAAGGRANEKLFF

D: -
V: TRBV5-4
size: -
J: TRBJ1-6
DNA: TGTGCCAGCAGCTTGGCCTGGGCGGATTCACCCCTCCACTTT
CDR3: CASSLAWADSPLHF

D: -
V: TRBV2
size: once
J: TRBJ2-6
DNA: TGTGCCAGAAGCAGGGAGTCTGGGGCCAACGTCCTGACTTTC
CDR3: CARSRESGANVLTF

D: -
V: TRBV7-9
size: -
J: TRBJ1-4
DNA: TGTGCCAGCAGCTTACCTCCGGGGGCAGCGGGGGAAAAACTGTTTTTT
CDR3: CASSLPPGAAGEKLFF

D: -
V: TRBV29-1
size: -
J: TRBJ1-2
DNA: TGCAGCGTTGAGAAGGGGTTAGAAGGCTACACCTTC
CDR3: CSVEKGLEGYTF

D: -
V: TRBV25-1
size: -
J: TRBJ2-1
DNA: TGTGCCAGCAGTGAATTAGGGTCAGGGGCTTACAATGAGCAGTTCTTC
CDR3: CASSELGSGAYNEQFF

D: -
V: TRBV12-3/TRBV12-4
size: -
J: TRBJ1-4
DNA: TGTGCCAGCACTCTGGGAGAAAAACTGTTTTTT
CDR3: CASTLGEKLFF

D: -
V: TRBV5-1
size: -
J: TRBJ2-2
DNA: TGCGCCAGCAGCTTGGTCTCAGGCCGCGGGGAGCTGTTTTTT
CDR3: CASSLVSGRGELFF

D: -
V: TRBV28
size: -
J: TRBJ1-2
DNA: TGTGCCAGCAAACTCCTTAGGGCAACGGGGGCTGGCTACACCTTC
CDR3: CASKLLRATGAGYTF

D: -
V: TRBV6-5
size: -
J: TRBJ2-5
DNA: TGTGCCAGCATTAGTCTCCTCCAAGAGACCCAGTACTTC
CDR3: CASISLLQETQYF

D: -
V: TRBV27
size: once
J: TRBJ2-7
DNA: TGTGCCAGCAGTTTAGGGGCGGGACGGAGCTCCTACGAGCAGTACTTC
CDR3: CASSLGAGRSSYEQYF

D: -
V: TRBV7-3
size: -
J: TRBJ2-1
DNA: TGTGCCAGCAGCTTCGGGTCGAAAGCCGATGAGCAGTTCTTC
CDR3: CASSFGSKADEQFF

D: -
V: TRBV27
size: -
J: TRBJ2-5
DNA: TGTGCCAGCAGTTTACTCTCAGGGGGGGGGCAAGAGACCCAGTACTTC
CDR3: CASSLLSGGGQETQYF

D: TRBD1
V: TRBV10-1
size: -
J: TRBJ2-6
DNA: TGCGCCAGCACTCTGCGGGGACAGGGAGGCTCTGGGGCCAACGTCCTGACTTTC
CDR3: CASTLRGQGGSGANVLTF

D: TRBD1
V: TRBV9
size: -
J: TRBJ2-2
DNA: TGTGCCAGCACCAGACAGGGGGCCGCCGGGGAGCTGTTTTTT
CDR3: CASTRQGAAGELFF

D: -
V: TRBV20-1
size: -
J: TRBJ1-2
DNA: TGCAGTGCTAGTTTGTGGAGGGGCCGATCTGGCTACACCTTC
CDR3: CSASLWRGRSGYTF

D: -
V: TRBV3-1/TRBV3-2
size: once
J: TRBJ1-2
DNA: TGTGCCAGCAGCCAAGGCACGGATTCTAACTATGGCTACACCTTC
CDR3: CASSQGTDSNYGYTF

D: -
V: TRBV25-1
size: -
J: TRBJ1-2
DNA: TGTGCCAGCAGGGCACAGGGATCTAACGGCTACACCTTC
CDR3: CASRAQGSNGYTF

D: -
V: TRBV12-3/TRBV12-4
size: -
J: TRBJ2-7
DNA: TGTGCCAGCCGAGGTCCTTTGTACGAGCAGTACTTC
CDR3: CASRGPLYEQYF

D: TRBD1
V: TRBV7-9
size: -
J: TRBJ1-2
DNA: TGTGCCAGCAGCCGACCCTCCGGGACAGGCCCTTATGGCTACACCTTC
CDR3: CASSRPSGTGPYGYTF

D: -
V: TRBV20-1
size: -
J: TRBJ1-2
DNA: TGCAGTGCTAGTCGGCAGGCTCGAGGCTACACCTTC
CDR3: CSASRQARGYTF

D: TRBD1
V: TRBV5-1
size: -
J: TRBJ1-1
DNA: TGCGCCAGCAGCCCCGGACAGGGAACTGAAGCTTTCTTT
CDR3: CASSPGQGTEAFF

D: TRBD1
V: TRBV5-1
size: -
J: TRBJ1-4
DNA: TGCGCCAGCAGCTTACAGGGGATGTATGAAAAACTGTTTTTT
CDR3: CASSLQGMYEKLFF